The clone carrying this T cell receptor beta chain turned up a few times. The antigen is unknown. This CDR3 region has 15 residues. V lost 0 bases to trimming and J lost 2 bases, with 11 bases between them. Germline lookup yields CDR1 LNHNV and CDR2 YYDKDF (reference sequence). The sample comes from a study of blood T cells in healthy people across ages. Study results and caveats: Naive CD4+ cells and diversity were both higher in long-lived donors than in aged donors. There was a strong correlation between TCR beta diversity and naive T cell percentage.

Total RNA was isolated from each sample in quantities of at least 6 micrograms. Primers used in a second PCR of about 6 to 11 cycles were a sample-barcoded 5' primer and a J-beta primer mix. Researchers report that a template-switch adaptor with 12 random nucleotides tagged each cDNA molecule. TCRdb used MiXCR to reprocess the 5' RACE reads, holding one entry per CDR3 protein. The sample consists of fewer than 1,000,000 distinct CDR3 sequences, less than 60% of them appearing once. Sequenced: blood. This sequence was found in an older man in good health. This rearrangement joins TRBV15 to TRBJ2-7; D unclear. The CDR3: CATSRDLGPPYEQYF. The CDR3 nucleotides are TGTGCCACCAGCAGAGATCTTGGGCCCCCCTACGAGCAGTACTTC.